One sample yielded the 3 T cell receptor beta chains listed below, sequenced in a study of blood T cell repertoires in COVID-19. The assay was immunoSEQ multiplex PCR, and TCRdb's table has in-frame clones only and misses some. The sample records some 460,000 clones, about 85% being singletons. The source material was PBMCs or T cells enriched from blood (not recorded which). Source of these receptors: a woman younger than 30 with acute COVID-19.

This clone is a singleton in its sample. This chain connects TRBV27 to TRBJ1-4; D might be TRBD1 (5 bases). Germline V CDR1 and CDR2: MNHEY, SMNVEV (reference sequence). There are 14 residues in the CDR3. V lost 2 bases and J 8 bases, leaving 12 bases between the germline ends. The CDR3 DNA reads TGTGCCAGCAGTTTAACCAGGGTAGGGGAAAAACTGTTTTTT. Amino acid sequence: CASSLTRVGEKLFF.

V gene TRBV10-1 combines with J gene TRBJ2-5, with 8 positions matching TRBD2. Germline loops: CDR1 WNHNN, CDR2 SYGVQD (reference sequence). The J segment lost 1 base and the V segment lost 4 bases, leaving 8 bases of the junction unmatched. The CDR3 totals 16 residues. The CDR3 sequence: CASSASAGGSQETQYF. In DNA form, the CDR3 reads TGCGCCAGCAGTGCGTCGGCGGGAGGTAGCCAAGAGACCCAGTACTTC.

The CDR3, as DNA: TGTGCCAGCAGTTTAGTGGCGACAGGGGTGTACGAGCAGTACTTC. It codes for CASSLVATGVYEQYF. V gene TRBV27 combines with J gene TRBJ2-7, with 8 bases fitting TRBD1. Germline-derived CDR1 and CDR2 are MNHEY and SMNVEV (reference sequence). The CDR3 has 15 residues. With V trimmed by 2 bases and J by 4 bases, 7 bases remained unmatched.